These 18 T cell receptor beta chains came from one sample sequenced in a study of blood T cell repertoires in COVID-19 (dated by TCRdb to the early 2020s). Library construction relied on the immunoSEQ multiplex PCR assay. Drawn from immuneACCESS, this table holds only the in-frame rearrangements with V and J called that TCRdb kept. Clones are partly lost; checked studies trace under half to an unresolved V gene and leave the rest unexplained. The sample has 190,000 or so clones on record, roughly 78% of them singletons. 2.5% to 3.5% of the sample is held by the ten biggest clonotypes. Sample: peripheral blood. These receptors came from an elderly woman with active or convalescent COVID-19.

CDR3 coding DNA: TGTGCCAGCAGCTCTCCTATGAAGATGAGCTCCTACGAGCAGTACTTC. As protein: CASSSPMKMSSYEQYF. The J gene is TRBJ2-7, the V gene TRBV11-2, with no clear D. Trimming removed 4 bases from V and 0 bases from J, with 16 bases in between. CDR1 is SGHAT and CDR2 is FQNNGV in the germline V gene. The CDR3 runs to 16 residues.

In its sample, this clone was seen once. The V gene is TRBV3-1 (or the pseudogene TRBV3-2), the J gene TRBJ2-3, with D perhaps TRBD2 (6 bases). V lost 3 bases, J lost 1 base, and 11 bases lay in between. The CDR3 loop spans 15 amino acids. The germline V gene encodes CDR1 LGHDT and CDR2 YNNKEL (reference sequence). The CDR3 spells CASSHSSVRTDTQYF. Here the CDR3 DNA reads TGTGCCAGCAGCCACTCTAGCGTCCGCACAGATACGCAGTATTTT.

The chain couples TRBV7-2 to TRBJ2-1; maybe TRBD1 (5 bases). V was pared by 3 bases and J by 1 base, with 10 bases between. The CDR3 is 15 amino acids. Germline V CDR1 and CDR2: SGHTA, FQGNSA. The CDR3 DNA is TGTGCCAGCAGCTTCGACAGACAATCCTACAATGAGCAGTTCTTC. Protein product: CASSFDRQSYNEQFF.

The chain uses TRBV3-1 (or the pseudogene TRBV3-2) and TRBJ1-1; D is possibly TRBD1 (6 bases). The V end was cut by 4 bases, the J end by 8 bases, with 17 bases between. Germline CDR1 reads LGHDT; CDR2 reads YNNKEL (reference sequence). This CDR3 region has 14 residues. The CDR3 DNA is TGTGCCAGCAGCCTCGTTCCAGGGGCCCAAGAAGCTTTCTTT. Residues: CASSLVPGAQEAFF.

This chain links TRBV29-1 with TRBJ1-4; 12 bases match TRBD1. CDR1 and CDR2 from the germline V gene are SQVTM and ANQGSEA. The CDR3 runs to 15 residues. After removal of 4 bases from V and 1 base from J, the junction contained 1 base not matched to a gene. CDR3 protein: CSVGDRGRTNEKLFF. DNA for the CDR3: TGCAGCGTTGGGGACAGGGGGCGAACTAATGAAAAACTGTTTTTT.

The chain carries TRBV5-1 and TRBJ2-2; D perhaps matches TRBD1 (5 bases). Germline values: CDR1 SGHRS, CDR2 YFSETQ. V lost 4 bases and J 4 bases, leaving 14 bases between the germline ends. There are 15 residues in the CDR3. This CDR3 is CASSRSGHGTGELFF. DNA of the CDR3: TGCGCCAGCAGCCGCTCCGGACATGGCACCGGGGAGCTGTTTTTT.

The genes are TRBV15 and TRBJ1-1, with 9 bases lining up with TRBD1. CDR3 length equals 15 residues. CDR1 and CDR2 from the germline V gene are LNHNV and YYDKDF (reference sequence). V lost 5 bases, J lost 4 bases, and 8 bases stayed unmatched. CDR3 in amino acids: CATSGVQGAGTEAFF. In DNA form, the CDR3 reads TGTGCCACCAGCGGGGTACAGGGGGCCGGCACTGAAGCTTTCTTT.

This clone was observed a single time. The chain combines TRBV19 with TRBJ1-3; D is undetermined. Germline assignment: CDR1 LNHDA and CDR2 SQIVND (reference sequence). This CDR3 has 15 residues. V was cut by 7 bases and J by 0 bases, with 13 bases left in between. The DNA for the CDR3 is TGTGCCAGTACCTATTATCGAAGCTCTGGAAACACCATATATTTT. Translating it yields CASTYYRSSGNTIYF.

The V gene is TRBV5-5, the J gene TRBJ2-7; 9 positions match TRBD1. J was trimmed by 2 bases and V by 3 bases; bases with no gene match: 9. This CDR3 is 16 amino acids long. Per germline, CDR1 SGHKS and CDR2 YYEKEE (reference sequence). The CDR3 region is CASSSAGTGLAYEQYF. CDR3 DNA: TGTGCCAGCAGCTCTGCCGGGACAGGGCTTGCCTACGAGCAGTACTTC.

The V gene is TRBV19, the J gene TRBJ2-3; weak D call: TRBD2 (6 bases). CDR3 length: 14 amino acids. Germline assignment: CDR1 LNHDA and CDR2 SQIVND (reference sequence). With 7 bases removed from V and 3 bases from J, the gap between germline ends came to 14 bases. CDR3 nucleotide sequence: TGTGCCAGTACACTAGCTGTGGGGACAGATACGCAGTATTTT. Protein sequence: CASTLAVGTDTQYF.

The chain employs TRBV29-1 and TRBJ2-2, with D hard to call. The CDR3 length is 14 residues. The ends were cut back, 1 base at V and 0 bases at J, with 6 bases in the middle. Germline lookup yields CDR1 SQVTM and CDR2 ANQGSEA. The CDR3 bases are TGCAGCGTTGAAGGGCGGCCGAACACCGGGGAGCTGTTTTTT. Its translation: CSVEGRPNTGELFF.

This clone has only a few counts. The rearrangement uses TRBV20-1 and TRBJ2-1; D not resolved. The CDR3 covers 10 residues. Germline V gene data show CDR1 as DFQATT and CDR2 as SNEGSKA (reference sequence). The V gene lost 6 bases and the J gene lost 4 bases, with 4 bases spanning the gap. The CDR3 here is CSARYNEQFF. CDR3 nucleotide sequence: TGCAGTGCCAGGTACAATGAGCAGTTCTTC.

The V and J genes are TRBV6-5 and TRBJ2-2; TRBD1 matches at 8 bases. Looked up from germline, CDR1 is MNHEY and CDR2 is SVGAGI. The CDR3 sequence is 14 residues long. After removal of 8 bases from V and 5 bases from J, the junction contained 7 bases not matched to a gene. The CDR3 loop is CASWQGADTGELFF. The CDR3, as DNA: TGTGCCAGCTGGCAGGGGGCGGATACCGGGGAGCTGTTTTTT.

V is TRBV5-1 and J is TRBJ1-3; no clear D gene. CDR1 SGHRS and CDR2 YFSETQ come from the germline V gene. The CDR3 consists of 15 residues. With 4 bases removed from V and 0 bases from J, the gap between germline ends came to 11 bases. The CDR3 DNA sequence: TGCGCCAGCAGCCCGACTGCGAACTCTGGAAACACCATATATTTT. Its translation: CASSPTANSGNTIYF.

This clone came up a few times. The chain has TRBV6-6 and TRBJ2-1, with 8 bases lining up with TRBD2. CDR1 and CDR2 (germline): MNHNY, SVGAGI (reference sequence). The CDR3 contains 12 residues. V lost 6 bases and J lost 7; bases outside the gene matches: 2. The CDR3 DNA reads TGTGCCAGCAGCCCGGGGGGGAATGAGCAGTTCTTC. Its protein product is CASSPGGNEQFF.

This clone came up a few times. The rearrangement joins TRBV27 to TRBJ2-2, with D perhaps matching TRBD1 (6 bases). Trimming left V 2 bases short and J 6 bases short, with 10 bases between. The CDR3 is 14 residues long. In germline, CDR1 is MNHEY, CDR2 SMNVEV (reference sequence). The CDR3 region has the DNA TGTGCCAGCAGTTTAGCCCCAGGGGCCGGGGAGCTGTTTTTT. It codes for CASSLAPGAGELFF.

The chain is built from TRBV19 and TRBJ1-1; TRBD1 matches at 9 bases. CDR1 is LNHDA and CDR2 is SQIVND in the germline V gene (reference sequence). Unmatched junction bases numbered 6, after V lost 4 bases and J lost 0 bases. This CDR3 has 16 amino acids. The CDR3 sequence is CASSRGGTGMNTEAFF. In DNA form, the CDR3 reads TGTGCCAGTAGTAGAGGAGGGACAGGGATGAACACTGAAGCTTTCTTT.

V usage is TRBV7-9 and J usage is TRBJ2-3; 8 positions agree with TRBD1. V lost 5 bases and J lost 5; bases outside the gene matches: 12. Germline V CDR1 and CDR2: SEHNR, FQNEAQ (reference sequence). This CDR3 is 16 amino acids long. CDR3 nucleotides: TGTGCCAGCAGCCCTGACCCGACAGGGGCGGTAGATACGCAGTATTTT. It yields the protein CASSPDPTGAVDTQYF.